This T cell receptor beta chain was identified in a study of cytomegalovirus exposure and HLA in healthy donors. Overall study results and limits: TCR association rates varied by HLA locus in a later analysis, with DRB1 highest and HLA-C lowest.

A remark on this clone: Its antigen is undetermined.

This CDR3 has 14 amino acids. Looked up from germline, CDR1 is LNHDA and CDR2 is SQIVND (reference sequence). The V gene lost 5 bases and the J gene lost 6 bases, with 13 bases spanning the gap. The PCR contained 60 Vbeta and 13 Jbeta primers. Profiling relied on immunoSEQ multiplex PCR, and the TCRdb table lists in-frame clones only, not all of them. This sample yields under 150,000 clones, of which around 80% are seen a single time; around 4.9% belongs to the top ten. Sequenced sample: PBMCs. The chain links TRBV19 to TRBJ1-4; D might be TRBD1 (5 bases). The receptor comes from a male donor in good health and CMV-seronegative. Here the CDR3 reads CASSSQGDYEKLFF. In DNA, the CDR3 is TGTGCCAGTAGTTCCCAGGGTGATTATGAAAAACTGTTTTTT. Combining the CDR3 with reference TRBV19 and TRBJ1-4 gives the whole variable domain DGGITQSPKYLFRKEGQNVTLSCEQNLNHDAMYWYRQDPGQGLRLIYYSQIVNDFQKGDIAEGYSVSREKKESFPLTVTSAQKNPTAFYLCASSSQGDYEKLFFGSGTQLSVL.